This TCR beta chain was recorded in a study of cytomegalovirus exposure and HLA in healthy donors. On this clone: Its antigen is still unknown.

Study findings and constraints: Within the data, a cluster of highly shared sequence variants was likely a sequencing artifact. A missense variant in DCLRE1C was later tied to TCR beta V- and J-gene trimming.

PCR employed 60 Vbeta and 13 Jbeta primers. The method was immunoSEQ multiplex PCR; TCRdb's version includes in-frame clones alone and lacks a portion of them. The sample shows around 150,000 clones, more than 60% of them seen only once. This clonotype was obtained from a male donor in good health and CMV-seronegative. The sequencing sample was made of PBMCs.

CDR3 region: CASSVGQGLVSGNTIYF. In DNA form, the CDR3 reads TGTGCCAGCAGCGTCGGACAGGGACTGGTCTCTGGAAACACCATATATTTT. The V call is TRBV9, the J call TRBJ1-3; TRBD1 agrees at 8 bases. Germline CDR1 and CDR2: SGDLS and YYNGEE. The V and J ends lost 2 bases and 0 bases, in that order; junction bases with no gene match: 7. The CDR3 has 17 residues. The full variable domain, completed using reference TRBV9 and TRBJ1-3, is DSGVTQTPKHLITATGQRVTLRCSPRSGDLSVYWYQQSLDQGLQFLIQYYNGEERAKGNILERFSAQQFPDLHSELNLSSLELGDSALYFCASSVGQGLVSGNTIYFGEGSWLTVV.